This entry describes one T cell receptor (beta chain). The sample belongs to a study of blood T cell repertoires in COVID-19. The protocol was immunoSEQ multiplex PCR, while the TCRdb copy is restricted to in-frame clones and leaves out a portion. The table has 270,000 or so clones, 85% seen once; the top ten hold more than 6.5%. J gave up 4 bases and V 3 bases, and 1 base lay outside the gene matches. CDR1 and CDR2 from the germline V gene are MDHEN and SYDVKM. The CDR3 is made up of 14 amino acids. The clonotype comes from a woman aged 45-59 years who had been exposed to COVID-19. The V and J genes are TRBV28 and TRBJ1-2; 11 bases map to TRBD1. The sequenced material came from PBMCs or T cells enriched from blood (not recorded which). The CDR3, as DNA: TGTGCCAGCAGTTTTGGACAGGGGGCCTATGGCTACACCTTC. Encoded protein: CASSFGQGAYGYTF.